The 20 T cell receptor beta chains in this list originate from one sample, sequenced in a study of blood T cell repertoires in COVID-19. Method: immunoSEQ multiplex PCR; TCRdb's copy keeps in-frame clones and lacks some. Of around 400,000 clones listed, about 87% were seen once; the top ten hold roughly 2%. The sample consisted of peripheral blood. These receptors were obtained from a woman aged 60-75 years with COVID-19, enrolled during active disease.

This clone came up once. This chain uses TRBV5-6 with TRBJ2-5; D perhaps matches TRBD2 (5 bases). Trimming removed 1 base from V and 3 bases from J, with 13 bases in between. This CDR3 is built from 15 residues. CDR1 and CDR2 (germline): SGHDT, YYEEEE. This CDR3 is CASSLPHPGKETQYF. In DNA, the CDR3 is TGTGCCAGCAGCTTGCCCCACCCGGGAAAAGAGACCCAGTACTTC.

The chain employs TRBV27 and TRBJ2-1; 14 nucleotides match TRBD2. Losses at the gene ends were 4 bases for V and 10 bases for J; bases not matched to a gene: 6. Germline CDR1 and CDR2: MNHEY and SMNVEV (reference sequence). The CDR3 runs to 15 residues. The CDR3, as DNA: TGTGCCAGCAGTTCTGGGACTAGCGGGGGCCTAGAGCAGTTCTTC. It is translated as CASSSGTSGGLEQFF.

The V call is TRBV2, the J call TRBJ2-2, with 8 bases that match TRBD1. The junction had 4 bases not matched to a gene; V was cut back by 7 bases and J by 0 bases. This CDR3 contains 15 residues. CDR1 is SNHLY, CDR2 FYNNEI, per germline. CDR3 in amino acids: CASTQGAPNTGELFF. CDR3 coding DNA: TGTGCCAGCACCCAGGGGGCCCCGAACACCGGGGAGCTGTTTTTT.

The table lists this clone with a count of one. The CDR3 is CASSTRTGDTEAFF. The CDR3, as DNA: TGTGCCAGCAGCACTAGGACAGGGGACACTGAAGCTTTCTTT. V and J are TRBV7-2 and TRBJ1-1; 9 positions agree with TRBD1. Germline V CDR1 and CDR2: SGHTA, FQGNSA. Trimming removed 5 bases from V and 3 bases from J; junction bases left unmatched: 4. The CDR3 sequence is 14 residues long.

The chain uses TRBV9 and TRBJ2-3; 8 bases line up with TRBD1. The CDR3 consists of 15 residues. Germline CDR1 reads SGDLS; CDR2 reads YYNGEE. V was pared by 3 bases and J by 5 bases, with 8 bases of the junction left unmatched. CDR3 protein: CASSARDRTVDTQYF. The CDR3 DNA reads TGTGCCAGCAGCGCCCGGGACAGGACGGTAGATACGCAGTATTTT.

The chain recombines TRBV19 with TRBJ2-3; 10 nucleotides agree with TRBD1. CDR3 length: 17 amino acids. CDR1 is LNHDA, CDR2 SQIVND, per germline (reference sequence). Trimming removed 7 bases from V and 1 base from J; junction bases left unmatched: 11. The CDR3 spells CASKLTGGAFGTDTQYF. The CDR3 DNA reads TGTGCCAGTAAATTGACAGGGGGCGCGTTCGGCACAGATACGCAGTATTTT.

J is TRBJ1-1 and V is TRBV11-2, with a possible D match to TRBD1 (5 bases). CDR1 is SGHAT and CDR2 is FQNNGV in the germline V gene. CDR3 size: 12 residues. V was clipped by 5 bases and J by 9 bases, with 13 bases between them. CDR3 protein: CASSQAVGQAFF. CDR3 sequence (DNA): TGTGCCAGCAGCCAAGCAGTGGGGCAAGCTTTCTTT.

V is TRBV7-3 and J is TRBJ2-5, with TRBD2 matching over 12 bases. J gave up 5 bases and V 6 bases, and 13 bases lay outside the gene matches. CDR1 SGHTA and CDR2 FQGTGA come from the germline V gene. This CDR3 has 17 residues. CDR3 region: CASRSGTSGLKGETQYF. The CDR3 DNA follows: TGTGCCAGCAGGAGTGGGACTAGCGGGCTTAAGGGGGAGACCCAGTACTTC.

The chain employs TRBV2 and TRBJ1-5; 9 bases agree with TRBD1. The germline CDR1 and CDR2 sequences are SNHLY and FYNNEI. The CDR3 spans 14 residues. V dropped 4 bases and J dropped 6; count of bases not matched to a gene: 4. DNA of the CDR3: TGTGCCAGCAGTGGACAGGGGGTCAGTCAGCCCCAGCATTTT. This gives the protein CASSGQGVSQPQHF.

This chain connects TRBV19 to TRBJ2-3, with TRBD2 matching 8 bases. Germline CDR1 and CDR2: LNHDA and SQIVND (reference sequence). CDR3 length: 15 residues. V shed 5 bases, J shed 3 bases, and the junction held 7 bases outside the gene matches. CDR3 sequence: CASSEQAGGTDTQYF. The CDR3 region has the DNA TGTGCCAGTAGTGAGCAGGCGGGGGGAACAGATACGCAGTATTTT. Based on the CDR3 plus reference TRBV19 and TRBJ2-3, the full variable domain is DGGITQSPKYLFRKEGQNVTLSCEQNLNHDAMYWYRQDPGQGLRLIYYSQIVNDFQKGDIAEGYSVSREKKESFPLTVTSAQKNPTAFYLCASSEQAGGTDTQYFGPGTRLTVL.

The CDR3 DNA reads as TGTGCCAGCAGTTACTCAGAGACAGGGATCTCCTACGAGCAGTACTTC. Protein product: CASSYSETGISYEQYF. The V call is TRBV6-5, the J call TRBJ2-7; 7 nucleotides align to TRBD1. The J segment lost 0 bases and the V segment lost 0 bases, leaving 5 bases of the junction unmatched. Germline V CDR1 and CDR2: MNHEY, SVGAGI. CDR3 length: 16 residues.

V is TRBV5-1 and J is TRBJ2-2; TRBD2 agrees at 13 bases. The CDR3 length is 17 residues. J lost 7 bases, V lost 4 bases, and 10 bases had no gene match. Germline V gene data show CDR1 as SGHRS and CDR2 as YFSETQ. The CDR3: CASSRRLAGGQGGELFF. The CDR3 nucleotides are TGCGCCAGCAGCCGGCGACTAGCGGGGGGCCAGGGCGGGGAGCTGTTTTTT.

The gene calls are TRBV5-1 and TRBJ1-1; 9 nucleotides match TRBD1. CDR3 size: 15 residues. The germline gives CDR1 SGHRS, CDR2 YFSETQ. V lost 2 bases, J lost 6 bases, and 8 bases stayed unmatched. The CDR3 loop reads CASSLSQGAGAEAFF. Here the CDR3 DNA reads TGCGCCAGCAGCTTATCACAGGGGGCAGGGGCTGAAGCTTTCTTT.

The chain has TRBV5-1 and TRBJ2-3; TRBD2 matches at 15 bases. The CDR3 is made up of 17 amino acids. V dropped 4 bases and J dropped 4; count of bases not matched to a gene: 7. From germline, CDR1 is SGHRS and CDR2 YFSETQ. In nucleotides, the CDR3 is TGCGCCAGCAGCCATAGGACTAGCGGGGGGGCCGCAGATACGCAGTATTTT. Protein product: CASSHRTSGGAADTQYF.

The chain carries TRBV18 and TRBJ1-2; perhaps TRBD1 as D (6 bases). The CDR3 spans 14 residues. Deletions cut 2 bases from V and 7 bases from J, with 14 bases between. CDR1 KGHSH and CDR2 LQKENI come from the germline V gene. CDR3: CASSPGTGNVGYTF. The CDR3 region has the DNA TGTGCCAGCTCACCAGGAACAGGGAATGTTGGCTACACCTTC.

J is TRBJ2-7 and V is TRBV6-5; D is uncertain. Germline CDR1 reads MNHEY; CDR2 reads SVGAGI. V lost 5 bases and J lost 4, with 3 bases in between. The CDR3 consists of 10 residues. The DNA of the CDR3 is TGTGCCAGCAGTCGTTACGAGCAGTACTTC. It yields the protein CASSRYEQYF.

This chain uses TRBV5-1 with TRBJ2-3; the D gene is possibly TRBD2 (5 bases). Germline loops: CDR1 SGHRS, CDR2 YFSETQ. The CDR3 runs 14 residues. Trimming left V 7 bases short and J 6 bases short, with 18 bases between. The CDR3 sequence: CASRELTNLDTQYF. CDR3 nucleotide sequence: TGCGCCAGCCGGGAATTAACAAATTTGGATACGCAGTATTTT.

Here the CDR3 reads CASSYSSKISGRETQYF. As DNA, the CDR3 is TGTGCCAGCAGTTATTCATCAAAAATCTCGGGGAGGGAGACCCAGTACTTC. This chain connects TRBV6-2 or TRBV6-3 to TRBJ2-5; possibly TRBD2 for D (6 bases). Trimming stripped 3 bases from V and 5 bases from J, with 22 bases between. CDR3 length: 17 amino acids. Germline V gives CDR1 MNHEY, CDR2 SVGEGT.

This chain links TRBV19 with TRBJ1-1; TRBD1 agrees at 8 bases. The germline gives CDR1 LNHDA, CDR2 SQIVND (reference sequence). CDR3 size: 15 residues. Germline trimming cut 7 bases from V and 2 bases from J; bases unmatched to any gene: 9. The CDR3 sequence is CASIRKQGGNTEAFF. CDR3 sequence (DNA): TGTGCCAGTATTCGAAAACAGGGGGGAAACACTGAAGCTTTCTTT.

The rearrangement joins TRBV5-1 to TRBJ1-1; TRBD1 aligns across 9 bases. CDR1 is SGHRS, CDR2 YFSETQ, per germline. Trimming cost V 4 bases and J 0 bases; bases outside gene matches: 4. The CDR3 has 15 amino acids. The CDR3 DNA is TGCGCCAGCAGCGGGGGACAGGGATTGAACACTGAAGCTTTCTTT. The encoded protein is CASSGGQGLNTEAFF.